These 4 T cell receptor beta chains originate from one sample sequenced in a study of blood T cell repertoires in COVID-19. TCRdb's copy holds only in-frame clones and misses some; the assay was immunoSEQ multiplex PCR. Seen here are some 290,000 clones, approximately 89% observed once, and the top ten hold 8.5% to 14%. Sample: peripheral blood. Receptors originate from a woman aged 25 to 39 with COVID-19, enrolled during active disease.

The J gene is TRBJ1-3, the V gene TRBV27; TRBD1 matches at 7 bases. The V segment lost 5 bases and the J segment 4 bases; nucleotides outside the gene matches: 5. Germline V gene lookup returns CDR1 MNHEY and CDR2 SMNVEV (reference sequence). The CDR3 has 14 residues. The CDR3, as DNA: TGTGCCAGCAGTCAGACAGGGAAGGGAAACACCATATATTTT. This sequence encodes CASSQTGKGNTIYF.

This sequence joins TRBV27 and TRBJ1-2; possibly TRBD1 for D (6 bases). This CDR3 has 13 amino acids. Between the trimmed V and J ends, which lost 6 bases and 4 bases, there was a span of 12 bases. CDR1 is MNHEY, CDR2 SMNVEV, per germline (reference sequence). In DNA, the CDR3 is TGTGCCAGCAGCCCCGGACAGATCTATGGCTACACCTTC. This gives the protein CASSPGQIYGYTF.

V is TRBV19 and J is TRBJ1-1; 8 bases align to TRBD1. V dropped 4 bases and J dropped 3; count of bases not matched to a gene: 10. CDR3 size: 16 residues. CDR1 LNHDA and CDR2 SQIVND come from the germline V gene (reference sequence). CDR3 in DNA: TGTGCCAGTAGTACTTTCGGACAGGGAAGGGACACTGAAGCTTTCTTT. Amino acid sequence: CASSTFGQGRDTEAFF.

A word on this clone: At one end the junction does not follow the germline gene, possibly because of a read error. This sample also contains other DNA sequences that code for the same CDR3. V and J are TRBV5-4 and TRBJ1-1; D gene unclear. The CDR3 runs 14 residues. The V gene's germline CDR1 is SGHNT and CDR2 YYREEE (reference sequence). Written as DNA, the CDR3 is TGTGCCAGCAGCTCCTTGGACCTGGGAGCTGAGGCTTTCTTT. Its translation: CASSSLDLGAEAFF. The whole variable domain, filled in from reference TRBV5-4 and TRBJ1-1, reads ETGVTQSPTHLIKTRGQQVTLRCSSQSGHNTVSWYQQALGQGPQFIFQYYREEENGRGNFPPRFSGLQFPNYSSELNVNALELDDSALYLCASSSLDLGAEAFFGQGTRLTVV.